This T cell receptor beta chain was sequenced for a study of cytomegalovirus exposure and HLA in healthy donors. Study summary: From around 180 million T cells, an earlier analysis saw 100 million to 140 million unique TCR beta sequences. The study placed 70% to 90% of its 398 genotyped donors in the Caucasian-associated ancestry cluster. Points from the study as a whole: In terms of immune exposure information, only CMV serostatus was available. Analysis was carried out at a later point, and it linked a missense DCLRE1C variant to TCR beta V- and J-gene trimming.

With 60 Vbeta and 13 Jbeta primers, the PCR was carried out. Produced via immunoSEQ multiplex PCR; TCRdb's table is partial and in-frame only. The table lists tens of thousands of clones, approximately 81% of them singletons. The CDR3 loop spans 14 amino acids. Germline V gene lookup returns CDR1 MRHNA and CDR2 SNTAGT. V was cut by 4 bases and J by 2 bases, with 10 bases left in between. This clone was detected a few times. No antigen is known for it. Sequencing was performed on PBMCs. The TCR originated in a woman aged 30 to 39 in good health and CMV-seronegative. The chain links TRBV6-4 to TRBJ2-3; D perhaps matches TRBD2 (6 bases). Here the CDR3 reads CASSGGAHTDTQYF. The CDR3 nucleotides are TGTGCCAGCAGTGGCGGGGCCCACACAGATACGCAGTATTTT.